A selection of T cell receptor beta chains follows, all from one sample in a study of blood T cell repertoires in COVID-19. Using immunoSEQ multiplex PCR, the repertoire was profiled, and TCRdb retains in-frame clones only, with some absent. The profile covers about 280,000 clones, with 65% to 90% appearing a single time and 4.5% to 6% taken by the ten largest. Sequenced input: peripheral blood. These receptors all come from a man in his fifties with active or convalescent COVID-19. Both conserved end residues are trimmed from each CDR3.

v_call: TRBV19; j_call: TRBJ2-3; cdr3_aa: ASATRAGGDTQY
v_call: TRBV11-2; j_call: TRBJ2-7; cdr3_aa: ASSPIRGESTYEQY
v_call: TRBV29-1; j_call: TRBJ1-2; cdr3_aa: SALDYGYT
v_call: TRBV19; j_call: TRBJ1-2; cdr3_aa: ASSTRQAEGAYGYT
v_call: TRBV7-8; j_call: TRBJ1-3; cdr3_aa: ASSLAQGGTSGNTIY
v_call: TRBV27; j_call: TRBJ1-1; cdr3_aa: ASSLALTGNTEAF
v_call: TRBV5-1; j_call: TRBJ2-3; cdr3_aa: ASSPGTSGRHTDTQY
v_call: TRBV10-3; j_call: TRBJ1-5; cdr3_aa: AISETTGVQH
v_call: TRBV27; j_call: TRBJ2-3; cdr3_aa: ASKEGVLRDTQY
v_call: TRBV25-1; j_call: TRBJ2-1; cdr3_aa: ASSEGQGRASSYNEQF
v_call: TRBV7-3; j_call: TRBJ2-1; cdr3_aa: ASSFGLAGGNEQF
v_call: TRBV28; j_call: TRBJ2-1; cdr3_aa: ASSGYSGVGYNEQF
v_call: TRBV27; j_call: TRBJ1-2; cdr3_aa: ASSPQGRYGYT
v_call: TRBV6-2/TRBV6-3; j_call: TRBJ1-2; cdr3_aa: ASRPQGWHYGYT
v_call: TRBV5-1; j_call: TRBJ2-5; cdr3_aa: ASSLEGGKETQY
v_call: TRBV18; j_call: TRBJ1-1; cdr3_aa: ASSPGTEAF
v_call: TRBV30; j_call: TRBJ1-4; cdr3_aa: AWSGTGGEEKLF
v_call: TRBV7-2; j_call: TRBJ2-3; cdr3_aa: ASSSEAGGVPDTQY
v_call: TRBV4-3; j_call: TRBJ2-7; cdr3_aa: ASSQDWTSGGYEQY
v_call: TRBV5-6; j_call: TRBJ2-2; cdr3_aa: ASSVLAGVRTGELF
v_call: TRBV7-2; j_call: TRBJ2-3; cdr3_aa: ASRAGISTDTQY
v_call: TRBV28; j_call: TRBJ1-1; cdr3_aa: ASGETGLMNTEAF
v_call: TRBV24-1; j_call: TRBJ1-2; cdr3_aa: ATSESGTDYGYT
v_call: TRBV18; j_call: TRBJ2-7; cdr3_aa: ASSRDSSYEQY
v_call: TRBV18; j_call: TRBJ1-4; cdr3_aa: ASSPPGQGTTTNEKLF
v_call: TRBV29-1; j_call: TRBJ2-3; cdr3_aa: SVEGSSGRVTDTQY
v_call: TRBV5-1; j_call: TRBJ1-1; cdr3_aa: ASSLDGGTEAF
v_call: TRBV24-1; j_call: TRBJ1-1; cdr3_aa: ATSDLGGGRNTEAF
v_call: TRBV9; j_call: TRBJ2-1; cdr3_aa: ASASGGGPGNEQF
v_call: TRBV7-3; j_call: TRBJ2-2; cdr3_aa: ASSASGTSTFTGELF
v_call: TRBV18; j_call: TRBJ1-1; cdr3_aa: ASSLSPSDTEAF
v_call: TRBV28; j_call: TRBJ2-3; cdr3_aa: ASRPNGDRLTN
v_call: TRBV28; j_call: TRBJ2-1; cdr3_aa: ASTNGGAFYNEQF
v_call: TRBV19; j_call: TRBJ2-3; cdr3_aa: ASRRQGASDTQY
v_call: TRBV7-3; j_call: TRBJ2-7; cdr3_aa: ASSLPGLEQY
v_call: TRBV6-5; j_call: TRBJ2-5; cdr3_aa: ASREQETQY
v_call: TRBV2; j_call: TRBJ1-2; cdr3_aa: ASSERQPGYDYGYT
v_call: TRBV10-3; j_call: TRBJ1-2; cdr3_aa: ATAKEAGGFGYT
v_call: TRBV2; j_call: TRBJ2-7; cdr3_aa: ASSQLQGGEQY
v_call: TRBV29-1; j_call: TRBJ2-1; cdr3_aa: SVVGLAGALGSYNEQF
v_call: TRBV28; j_call: TRBJ1-2; cdr3_aa: ASLSGQRDYGYT
v_call: TRBV15; j_call: TRBJ2-2; cdr3_aa: ATSRTRSYTGELF
v_call: TRBV7-8; j_call: TRBJ2-2; cdr3_aa: ASSRTGGGTGELF
v_call: TRBV18; j_call: TRBJ1-2; cdr3_aa: ASASLGGGYGYT
v_call: TRBV30; j_call: TRBJ2-3; cdr3_aa: AWHNDRTGGPHTQY
v_call: TRBV6-5; j_call: TRBJ1-5; cdr3_aa: ASSYSYGGGQPQH
v_call: TRBV2; j_call: TRBJ1-1; cdr3_aa: ASRGRNTEAF
v_call: TRBV2; j_call: TRBJ1-4; cdr3_aa: ANSRQNPSEKLF
v_call: TRBV3-1/TRBV3-2; j_call: TRBJ2-5; cdr3_aa: ASSQAPPAGKETQY
v_call: TRBV5-6; j_call: TRBJ2-3; cdr3_aa: ASSLGAGVDTQY
v_call: TRBV6-6; j_call: TRBJ1-2; cdr3_aa: ASSYPGQGEFGYT
v_call: TRBV27; j_call: TRBJ1-6; cdr3_aa: ASSPRYTTGSSYNSPLH
v_call: TRBV19; j_call: TRBJ2-3; cdr3_aa: ASSRGRDFSTDTQY
v_call: TRBV7-9; j_call: TRBJ1-3; cdr3_aa: ASSPPGQGTGNTIY
v_call: TRBV6-5; j_call: TRBJ1-3; cdr3_aa: ASSREVFSGNTIY
v_call: TRBV27; j_call: TRBJ1-6; cdr3_aa: ASSLDSLLRSPLH
v_call: TRBV27; j_call: TRBJ1-1; cdr3_aa: ASSLLPTGDTEAF
v_call: TRBV4-2; j_call: TRBJ2-7; cdr3_aa: ASSQLAGEGYEQY
v_call: TRBV5-1; j_call: TRBJ1-1; cdr3_aa: ASRQDRAGAF